A selection of T cell receptor beta chains follows, all from one sample in a study of CD8 T cells in ankylosing spondylitis. MiXCR, applied by TCRdb to the 5' RACE reads, yields one record per CDR3 protein. This table has around 160,000 distinct CDR3 sequences, around a tenth appearing once. Sequencing used blood, either unsorted or a sorted T cell fraction (not recorded which). The receptor source for this set is a male donor with ankylosing spondylitis or in good health (not recorded which). Both conserved end residues are part of each CDR3. Each record gives: clone size, V gene, D gene, J gene, CDR3 DNA, CDR3 protein. A D gene is named only where the DNA matches it firmly. Only some rows state a clone size, as once, few, many or a class for expanded clones.

abundance: many; v_gene: TRBV2; d_gene: TRBD1; j_gene: TRBJ2-7; CDR3nt: TGTGCCAGCAGTGACTGGACAGGGAACGAGCAGTACTTC; CDR3aa: CASSDWTGNEQYF
abundance: many; v_gene: TRBV20-1; d_gene: .; j_gene: TRBJ2-7; CDR3nt: TGCAGTGCTAGAGCCGGGACACTTGACTCCTACGAGCAGTACTTC; CDR3aa: CSARAGTLDSYEQYF
abundance: many; v_gene: TRBV12-3/TRBV12-4; d_gene: .; j_gene: TRBJ2-5; CDR3nt: TGTGCCAGCACCCTTGGGGCGACTATTCAAGAGACCCAGTACTTC; CDR3aa: CASTLGATIQETQYF
abundance: .; v_gene: TRBV20-1; d_gene: .; j_gene: TRBJ2-1; CDR3nt: TGCAGCCACAATTATGATCTTGAGCAGTTCTTC; CDR3aa: CSHNYDLEQFF
abundance: .; v_gene: TRBV19; d_gene: .; j_gene: TRBJ2-3; CDR3nt: TGTGCCAGTAGTACAGCAGCTAGCACAGATACGCAGTATTTT; CDR3aa: CASSTAASTDTQYF
abundance: .; v_gene: TRBV14; d_gene: .; j_gene: TRBJ1-6; CDR3nt: TGTGCCAGCAGCCTCGAGACCTATAATTCACCCCTCCACTTT; CDR3aa: CASSLETYNSPLHF
abundance: many; v_gene: TRBV25-1; d_gene: TRBD2; j_gene: TRBJ2-1; CDR3nt: TGTGCCAGCAGTCTTACTAGCGGGAGGCGCTCCTACAATGAGCAGTTCTTC; CDR3aa: CASSLTSGRRSYNEQFF
abundance: once; v_gene: TRBV5-1; d_gene: .; j_gene: TRBJ2-7; CDR3nt: TGCGCCAGCAGAGAGGGAGAAGGCGAGCAGTACTTC; CDR3aa: CASREGEGEQYF
abundance: .; v_gene: TRBV12-5; d_gene: .; j_gene: TRBJ2-5; CDR3nt: TGTGCTAGTGGTTTGCTGGGTGAGACCCAGTACTTC; CDR3aa: CASGLLGETQYF
abundance: many; v_gene: TRBV9; d_gene: .; j_gene: TRBJ2-5; CDR3nt: TGTGCCAGCGGCCAGGCGGGGCAGCAAGAGACCCAGTACTTC; CDR3aa: CASGQAGQQETQYF
abundance: many; v_gene: TRBV20-1; d_gene: TRBD2; j_gene: TRBJ2-5; CDR3nt: TGCAGTGCTAGAGATCGGACTAGCGGGGGGACGGAGACCCAGTACTTC; CDR3aa: CSARDRTSGGTETQYF
abundance: few; v_gene: TRBV5-1; d_gene: .; j_gene: TRBJ2-2; CDR3nt: TGCGCCAGCAGCTTGGGACAGGTCACGAACACCGGGGAGCTGTTTTTT; CDR3aa: CASSLGQVTNTGELFF
abundance: .; v_gene: TRBV11-3; d_gene: TRBD1; j_gene: TRBJ2-2; CDR3nt: TGTGCCAGCAGCTACGACAGGGGTTTGTCCGGGGAGCTGTTTTTT; CDR3aa: CASSYDRGLSGELFF
abundance: .; v_gene: TRBV12-3/TRBV12-4; d_gene: .; j_gene: TRBJ2-5; CDR3nt: TGTGCCAGCAGTTTAAGCCTAGGTAGAGAGACCCAGTACTTC; CDR3aa: CASSLSLGRETQYF
abundance: .; v_gene: TRBV12-5; d_gene: .; j_gene: TRBJ1-2; CDR3nt: TGTGCTAGTGGCCGATCGAGAACGGAAAATGGCTACACCTTC; CDR3aa: CASGRSRTENGYTF
abundance: few; v_gene: TRBV5-5; d_gene: .; j_gene: TRBJ2-2; CDR3nt: TGTGCCAGCAGCTCTCAGGGCCGAAGGACCGGGGAGCTGTTTTTT; CDR3aa: CASSSQGRRTGELFF
abundance: many; v_gene: TRBV20-1; d_gene: .; j_gene: TRBJ2-1; CDR3nt: TGCAGTGCTAGAGATCATGAGGGAGCGGTTGAGCAGTTCTTC; CDR3aa: CSARDHEGAVEQFF
abundance: few; v_gene: TRBV7-9; d_gene: TRBD1; j_gene: TRBJ1-2; CDR3nt: TGTGCCAGCAGCTTAGAGACAGGGGGCATCGACTATGGCTACACCTTC; CDR3aa: CASSLETGGIDYGYTF
abundance: many; v_gene: TRBV15; d_gene: .; j_gene: TRBJ1-2; CDR3nt: TGTGCCACCAGCAGAGATCTCCTTGGCTACACCTTC; CDR3aa: CATSRDLLGYTF
abundance: many; v_gene: TRBV4-2; d_gene: .; j_gene: TRBJ2-1; CDR3nt: TGTGCCAGCAGCCAAGTGACAACGGGGAACCACAATGAGCAGTTCTTC; CDR3aa: CASSQVTTGNHNEQFF
abundance: .; v_gene: TRBV3-1; d_gene: .; j_gene: TRBJ1-1; CDR3nt: TGTGCCAGCAGCCACTGGAGGACTGAAGCTTTCTTT; CDR3aa: CASSHWRTEAFF
abundance: many; v_gene: TRBV6-2/TRBV6-3; d_gene: .; j_gene: TRBJ2-2; CDR3nt: TGTGCCAGCAGTTCCCCGGTAAAGATAACGAACACCGGGGAGCTGTTTTTT; CDR3aa: CASSSPVKITNTGELFF
abundance: few; v_gene: TRBV11-3; d_gene: .; j_gene: TRBJ2-3; CDR3nt: TGTGCCAGCAGCTTTGAGGGGGTGACAGATACGCAGTATTTT; CDR3aa: CASSFEGVTDTQYF
abundance: many; v_gene: TRBV29-1; d_gene: TRBD2; j_gene: TRBJ2-1; CDR3nt: TGCAGCGTCCTAGACCTAGCGGGGGGGCCGCTTAGTGAGCAGTTCTTC; CDR3aa: CSVLDLAGGPLSEQFF
abundance: many; v_gene: TRBV12-5; d_gene: .; j_gene: TRBJ2-3; CDR3nt: TGTGCTAGTGGTTTGTCCCCGGGCACAGATACGCAGTATTTT; CDR3aa: CASGLSPGTDTQYF